The text below deals with one T cell receptor (beta chain). This clonotype was counted ten times or more. Its antigen remains undetermined. There are no base qualities to consult, and no much larger clone falls within one base. This specimen belongs to a study of T cells after yellow fever vaccination (dated by TCRdb to between 2017 and 2020). Study-level background: The SMART-Seq v4 Ultra Low Input RNA kit was used to prepare libraries from fractions with low cell numbers. Bulk TCR alpha and beta repertoires were sequenced longitudinally to track T-cell clones before and after primary and booster YFV17D yellow fever vaccination. Two healthy male donors, one aged 18 to 29 and one aged 30 to 39 years, were included in the cohort. Bulk PBMC replicates and cell subsets were isolated from blood drawn at multiple timepoints before and after both primary and secondary immunization. The paper's findings and limits, for the study overall: Because the study included only a couple of donors, the extent to which the findings can be generalized is limited. Compared with the primary T-cell response, the secondary T-cell response was faster but weaker, reaching its peak on day 5 rather than on day 15. A small share of clonotypes was detected in both CD4 and CD8 compartments, with the overlap likely arising from convergent recombination. Most clones expanded after primary vaccination (96% of CD4 and about 85% of CD8) were re-detected after the booster, suggesting that broad memory maintenance occurred. Computational filtering was required because FACS-sorted repertoires could contain abundant contaminating clonotypes from the bulk population.

TCR cDNA was synthesized by 5'RACE template switching, through which a universal primer site and unique molecular identifiers were introduced. cDNA synthesis was primed from both the TCR alpha and TCR beta constant segments. Two PCR steps were used to amplify libraries, with sample barcodes and sequencing adapters being added in the second step. Sequencing of the libraries was done on either Illumina HiSeq 2500 (2x100 bp) or NovaSeq (2x150 bp). For the original study's pipeline: MIGEC was used to demultiplex reads and collapse the reads into UMI consensus sequences, and MiXCR was used for V(D)J alignment. Clonotypes responding to the vaccine were identified with edgeR on replicate PBMC samples, with the criteria of FDR below 0.01 and a log2 fold change above 5 up to day 15. CD4 or CD8 identity was assigned to each bulk clonotype according to whether the clonotype was present at higher abundance in the sequenced CD4 repertoire or the sequenced CD8 repertoire. TCRdb itself trimmed the public reads at Q25 with fastp, ran MiXCR and retained productive beta chains. Rows merge per CDR3 protein into single entries with the most common DNA and genes. These V and J calls derive from TCRdb rather than the authors' analysis. Present in this sample are fewer than 450,000 distinct CDR3 sequences, roughly 8.6% of which were seen just once. The ten most abundant clones make up 17% of the sample.

V sheds 4 bases and J sheds 0 bases, leaving 13 bases between their ends. The CDR3, cysteine through phenylalanine, is 15 amino acids long. Kept here is only the CDR3 DNA, which spans 45 bases and is read in frame from base 1. CDR1 and CDR2, per the germline V gene, are SGHRS and YFSETQ. Per the publication, the treatment or condition label means: live attenuated yellow fever vaccine strain. At every blood-draw timepoint, two biological replicates of bulk PBMCs were collected. PBMCs were isolated from peripheral blood using a standard Ficoll-Paque protocol. TriZol was used to extract RNA from bulk PBMCs, CD4 and CD8 fractions, and dextramer-positive and dextramer-negative fractions.

The TCR was taken from a young man who received the YFV17D yellow fever vaccine. Sequenced here: PBMCs, sampled around 45 days after the first yellow fever vaccination. The rearrangement joined TRBV5-1 to TRBJ1-1; possibly the D gene is TRBD1, per 5 matching bases. DNA sequence: TGCGCCAGCAGCGATTCCAGGGCCTTGAACACTGAAGCTTTCTTT. Its protein reads: CASSDSRALNTEAFF.